The present entry profiles one TCR beta chain with its context. Its antigen is not identified. This specimen comes from a study of monozygotic twins with cystic fibrosis. Whole-study findings and limits: Co-twins had the most similar V usage for 13 of 16 pairs, J for 8. Unrelated CF individuals shared fewer identical clonotypes than monozygotic CF twins.

Only in-frame clones appear in the TCRdb table, and some are missing; sequencing was by immunoSEQ multiplex PCR. The sample has more than 30,000 clones, 90% to 98% seen once. Per the germline V gene, CDR1 is MRHNA and CDR2 is SNTAGT. V was cut by 8 bases and J by 4 bases, with 6 bases left in between. This CDR3 has 10 residues. The chain uses TRBV6-4 and TRBJ2-7; D is unclear. This receptor was identified in a girl aged 2-10 years with cystic fibrosis. The sequenced sample consisted of blood. In nucleotides, the CDR3 is TGTGCCAGCCAAGTATACGAGCAGTACTTC. The encoded protein is CASQVYEQYF.